Listed here are 32 T cell receptor beta chains from one sample, sequenced in a study of cytomegalovirus exposure and HLA in healthy donors (dated by TCRdb to between 2016 and 2019). Libraries were prepared through the immunoSEQ multiplex PCR assay. This is the immuneACCESS table as TCRdb keeps it, with only in-frame sequences that have V and J called. A part of the clones is gone; compared with another copy, unresolved V genes explain less than half, and the rest is unexplained. Across this sample there are more than 85,000 clones, with around 86% seen only once. 3% to 4% of the sample rests with the top ten. The sample taken for sequencing was PBMCs. These receptors were obtained from a woman under 30 in good health and CMV-seropositive.

This clone was observed a few times. The chain links TRBV2 to TRBJ2-1, with 11 bases aligning to TRBD2. Germline V gives CDR1 SNHLY, CDR2 FYNNEI. The CDR3 consists of 15 residues. V lost 6 bases and J lost 8; bases outside the gene matches: 9. CDR3 region: CASRPLLAGDYEQFF. The CDR3 DNA sequence: TGTGCCAGCAGGCCCTTACTAGCGGGAGACTATGAGCAGTTCTTC.

This chain joins TRBV5-6 and TRBJ2-5; TRBD2 matches 10 bases. The CDR3 contains 18 residues. Germline assignment: CDR1 SGHDT and CDR2 YYEEEE. The trim removed 0 bases at V and 1 base at J, leaving 9 bases unmatched. CDR3 coding DNA: TGTGCCAGCAGCTTGGGGTTAGCGGGGGGCATGACCCAAGAGACCCAGTACTTC. The encoded protein is CASSLGLAGGMTQETQYF.

V gene TRBV7-3 combines with J gene TRBJ2-7; 8 nucleotides match TRBD1. Trimming removed 5 bases from V and 7 bases from J; junction bases left unmatched: 7. The CDR3 extends over 13 amino acids. The germline CDR1 and CDR2 sequences are SGHTA and FQGTGA. The CDR3 nucleotides are TGTGCCAGCAGCCACTCAGGGGGCATGGAGCAGTACTTC. This translates into CASSHSGGMEQYF.

V is TRBV5-4 and J is TRBJ2-3; TRBD2 might be the D (5 bases). Germline CDR1 reads SGHNT; CDR2 reads YYREEE (reference sequence). The CDR3 runs 14 residues. V lost 2 bases to trimming and J lost 2 bases, with 9 bases between them. The CDR3 DNA is TGTGCCAGCAGCTTAAAGCGGAACACAGATACGCAGTATTTT. It encodes CASSLKRNTDTQYF.

The chain carries TRBV5-1 and TRBJ2-1; D remains ambiguous. This CDR3 has 12 amino acids. The germline V gene has CDR1 SGHRS and CDR2 YFSETQ. V lost 2 bases and J lost 6, with 6 bases in between. The CDR3 DNA follows: TGCGCCAGCAGCTTACCTAGCAATGAGCAGTTCTTC. Its protein is CASSLPSNEQFF. Full variable domain (rest looked up from reference TRBV5-1 and TRBJ2-1): KAGVTQTPRYLIKTRGQQVTLSCSPISGHRSVSWYQQTPGQGLQFLFEYFSETQRNKGNFPGRFSGRQFSNSRSEMNVSTLELGDSALYLCASSLPSNEQFFGPGTRLTVL.

The rearrangement links TRBV7-3 to TRBJ2-7; 11 bases match TRBD2. The germline V gene has CDR1 SGHTA and CDR2 FQGTGA. The CDR3 is 14 amino acids. With 2 bases clipped from V and 3 bases from J, the junction kept 0 bases outside the gene matches. For the CDR3, the DNA is TGTGCCAGCAGCTTACTAGCGGGGGGCTACGAGCAGTACTTC. The encoded protein is CASSLLAGGYEQYF. Based on the CDR3 plus reference TRBV7-3 and TRBJ2-7, the full variable domain is GAGVSQTPSNKVTEKGKYVELRCDPISGHTALYWYRQSLGQGPEFLIYFQGTGAADDSGLPNDRFFAVRPEGSVSTLKIQRTERGDSAVYLCASSLLAGGYEQYFGPGTRLTVT.

The chain links TRBV10-3 to TRBJ2-3; tentatively, D is TRBD1 (6 bases). Germline V gives CDR1 ENHRY, CDR2 SYGVKD. Between the trimmed V and J ends, which lost 6 bases and 1 base, there was a span of 11 bases. The length of the CDR3 is 14 residues. The CDR3 region is CAISLRGGTDTQYF. CDR3 nucleotides: TGTGCCATCAGCCTCAGGGGAGGCACAGATACGCAGTATTTT.

In this sample, this clone turned up once. The rearrangement joins TRBV25-1 to TRBJ2-5; 11 bases map to TRBD1. Germline assignment: CDR1 MGHDK and CDR2 SYGVNS. V shed 6 bases, J shed 2 bases, and the junction held 14 bases outside the gene matches. The CDR3 covers 18 residues. CDR3: CASRLPRQGQGDQETQYF. DNA for the CDR3: TGTGCCAGCAGACTTCCCCGACAGGGACAGGGGGATCAAGAGACCCAGTACTTC.

The rearrangement uses TRBV28 and TRBJ1-6; 7 bases fit TRBD1. The CDR3 is 16 amino acids. The germline V gene encodes CDR1 MDHEN and CDR2 SYDVKM. V gave up 3 bases and J gave up 7 bases; unmatched junction bases: 9. DNA for the CDR3: TGTGCCAGCAGTTTTCTGACAGGGAACCGGAATTCACCCCTCCACTTT. This codes for CASSFLTGNRNSPLHF. Supplemented by reference TRBV28 and TRBJ1-6, the full variable domain reads DVKVTQSSRYLVKRTGEKVFLECVQDMDHENMFWYRQDPGLGLRLIYFSYDVKMKEKGDIPEGYSVSREKKERFSLILESASTNQTSMYLCASSFLTGNRNSPLHFGNGTRLTVT.

The CDR3 DNA sequence: TGTGCCAGCAGTTGGCAGGGTGGCGGAGGCTACACCTTC. It is translated as CASSWQGGGGYTF. The V call is TRBV5-5, the J call TRBJ1-2; maybe TRBD1 (5 bases). Germline CDR1 SGHKS, CDR2 YYEKEE (reference sequence). The CDR3 extends over 13 amino acids. V was cut by 5 bases and J by 8 bases, with 16 bases left in between.

The chain has TRBV28 and TRBJ2-2; D remains ambiguous. The V gene's germline CDR1 is MDHEN and CDR2 SYDVKM. CDR3 size: 13 residues. The V end lost 6 bases, the J end lost 7 bases, and 12 bases lay between the germline ends. The chain's CDR3 is CASSQPTRGELFF. In nucleotides, the CDR3 is TGTGCCAGCAGCCAACCCACTCGCGGGGAGCTGTTTTTT.

The chain recombines TRBV10-3 with TRBJ1-5; no reliable D call. V was cut by 3 bases and J by 9 bases, with 12 bases left in between. This CDR3 comprises 13 residues. Germline assignment: CDR1 ENHRY and CDR2 SYGVKD. CDR3 DNA sequence: TGTGCCATCAGTGACGGCCCGGGAGGGCCCCAGCATTTT. It codes for CAISDGPGGPQHF.

The chain links TRBV5-1 to TRBJ2-7, with 11 bases matching TRBD1. The germline gives CDR1 SGHRS, CDR2 YFSETQ. J lost 6 bases, V lost 1 base, and 3 bases had no gene match. The CDR3 loop spans 14 amino acids. CDR3 bases: TGCGCCAGCAGCTTGAAGGGACAGGGGGTCGAGCAGTACTTC. Translation gives CASSLKGQGVEQYF.

This rearrangement joins TRBV27 to TRBJ2-3; no clear D gene. V was shortened by 5 bases and J by 3 bases, with 6 bases between the two germline ends. Germline-derived CDR1 and CDR2 are MNHEY and SMNVEV (reference sequence). This CDR3 contains 12 residues. CDR3 nucleotides: TGTGCCAGCAGTCGAACAACAGATACGCAGTATTTT. It is translated as CASSRTTDTQYF.

The V call is TRBV19, the J call TRBJ1-6, with TRBD1 as a possible D gene (5 bases). The V end was cut by 4 bases, the J end by 10 bases, with 20 bases between. Germline V lookup: CDR1 LNHDA, CDR2 SQIVND (reference sequence). The CDR3 runs 16 residues. CDR3 DNA: TGTGCCAGTAGTACCGCCGCCGGGGGTTCGGTCTCACCCCTCCACTTT. Amino acid sequence: CASSTAAGGSVSPLHF.

This sequence joins TRBV6-1 and TRBJ1-5; tentatively, D is TRBD1 (6 bases). This CDR3 spans 15 amino acids. Trimming took 7 bases from V and 5 from J, leaving 18 bases between them. CDR1 and CDR2 (germline): MNHNS, SASEGT. The CDR3 here is CASMRMGAWDQPQHF. The CDR3, as DNA: TGTGCCAGCATGAGAATGGGGGCATGGGATCAGCCCCAGCATTTT.

The genes are TRBV5-1 and TRBJ2-4, with TRBD1 as a possible D gene (6 bases). V shed 4 bases and J shed 7 bases, with 18 bases lying between them. The V gene's germline CDR1 is SGHRS and CDR2 YFSETQ. The CDR3 spans 15 residues. The CDR3, as DNA: TGCGCCAGCAGCGATTCGAAGCAGGGGTTTAACATTCAGTACTTC. Its translation: CASSDSKQGFNIQYF.

V gene TRBV28 combines with J gene TRBJ2-2, with D uncertain. Per the germline V gene, CDR1 is MDHEN and CDR2 is SYDVKM. The ends were cut back, 3 bases at V and 2 bases at J, with 4 bases in the middle. The CDR3 covers 13 residues. The CDR3 here is CASSFPNTGELFF. For the CDR3, the DNA is TGTGCCAGCAGTTTCCCTAACACCGGGGAGCTGTTTTTT.

This clone came up once. This chain joins TRBV4-1 and TRBJ2-7; 7 bases align to TRBD2. The CDR3 is 12 amino acids. V lost 0 bases to trimming and J lost 7 bases; unmatched junction nucleotides: 0. Germline V lookup: CDR1 MGHRA, CDR2 YSYEKL. The CDR3, as DNA: TGCGCCAGCAGCCAAGAAGCGGGGGAGCAGTACTTC. Its protein is CASSQEAGEQYF.

The sample holds one count of this clone. The rearrangement links TRBV9 to TRBJ2-6; D is ambiguous. The CDR3 is 13 residues long. The V end lost 4 bases, the J end lost 1 base, and 3 bases lay between the germline ends. CDR1 and CDR2 (germline): SGDLS, YYNGEE. The CDR3 loop reads CASSRSGANVLTF. The CDR3 nucleotides are TGTGCCAGCAGCCGTTCTGGGGCCAACGTCCTGACTTTC.

The chain links TRBV7-9 to TRBJ1-6; weak D call: TRBD1 (6 bases). CDR1 is SEHNR and CDR2 is FQNEAQ in the germline V gene (reference sequence). This CDR3 spans 15 amino acids. Trimming stripped 8 bases from V and 10 bases from J, with 21 bases between. The CDR3 region has the DNA TGTGCCAGCTCCTTAGCAGGGGCGAAGGACTCACCCCTCCACTTT. It is translated as CASSLAGAKDSPLHF.

This clone has just one count. This rearrangement joins TRBV5-1 to TRBJ1-4, with no clear D. Trimming pared 4 bases from V and 0 bases from J, leaving 7 bases between. The CDR3 contains 14 residues. CDR1 SGHRS and CDR2 YFSETQ come from the germline V gene. The CDR3 bases are TGCGCCAGCAGCCCGATAGCAACTAATGAAAAACTGTTTTTT. Its protein product is CASSPIATNEKLFF.

The chain carries TRBV18 and TRBJ2-1; 12 bases are a match to TRBD2. In germline, CDR1 is KGHSH, CDR2 LQKENI. This CDR3 has 17 residues. V shed 6 bases, J shed 4 bases, and the junction held 10 bases outside the gene matches. The CDR3 region is CASSPLAGGLGYNEQFF. CDR3 sequence (DNA): TGTGCCAGCTCGCCTCTAGCGGGGGGGCTTGGTTACAATGAGCAGTTCTTC.

The chain employs TRBV30 and TRBJ2-7, with 8 positions matching TRBD2. CDR1 GTSNPN and CDR2 SVGIG come from the germline V gene (reference sequence). This CDR3 is 14 amino acids long. Trimming at V came to 2 bases and at J to 2 bases, leaving 5 bases not matched to a gene. CDR3 amino acids: CAWSTAGATYEQYF. CDR3 nucleotides: TGTGCCTGGAGTACAGCGGGAGCCACCTACGAGCAGTACTTC.

The V call is TRBV27, the J call TRBJ2-3; 11 bases are shared with TRBD1. The V gene end was trimmed by 10 bases and the J gene end by 8 bases; junction bases not matched to a gene: 8. This CDR3 contains 13 residues. In germline, CDR1 is MNHEY, CDR2 SMNVEV (reference sequence). The CDR3 DNA is TGTGCCACCAGGGACAGGGGGATTGGTACGCAGTATTTT. Amino acid sequence: CATRDRGIGTQYF.

The chain has TRBV7-9 and TRBJ1-2, with 7 positions matching TRBD1. The V gene's germline CDR1 is SEHNR and CDR2 FQNEAQ (reference sequence). The CDR3 spans 15 residues. Trimming cost V 5 bases and J 3 bases; bases outside gene matches: 9. CDR3 in amino acids: CASSPETGRDYGYTF. For the CDR3, the DNA is TGTGCCAGCAGCCCCGAGACAGGGAGAGACTATGGCTACACCTTC.

The gene calls are TRBV6-5 and TRBJ1-1; perhaps TRBD1 as D (5 bases). Germline loops: CDR1 MNHEY, CDR2 SVGAGI. The CDR3 runs 13 residues. Trimming removed 1 base at V and 5 bases at J, with 8 bases between. The CDR3 loop is CASSYFQGTEAFF. In nucleotides, the CDR3 is TGTGCCAGCAGTTACTTCCAGGGAACTGAAGCTTTCTTT.

The count of this clone is one. This rearrangement joins TRBV2 to TRBJ2-7, with TRBD1 matching over 7 bases. J lost 4 bases, V lost 5 bases, and 2 bases had no gene match. Germline V gene data show CDR1 as SNHLY and CDR2 as FYNNEI. The CDR3 is 12 residues long. The CDR3 loop reads CASSRDRYEQYF. The CDR3, as DNA: TGTGCCAGCAGTCGGGACAGATACGAGCAGTACTTC.

The gene calls are TRBV7-9 and TRBJ2-1; TRBD1 aligns across 8 bases. Germline trimming cut 5 bases from V and 6 bases from J; bases unmatched to any gene: 15. The CDR3 is made up of 17 amino acids. Germline CDR1 is SEHNR and CDR2 is FQNEAQ (reference sequence). The CDR3 DNA is TGTGCCAGCAGCCGGGACGGGACAGGACAGGGACCCAATGAGCAGTTCTTC. Its protein is CASSRDGTGQGPNEQFF. The full variable domain, completed using reference TRBV7-9 and TRBJ2-1, is DTGVSQNPRHKITKRGQNVTFRCDPISEHNRLYWYRQTLGQGPEFLTYFQNEAQLEKSRLLSDRFSAERPKGSFSTLEIQRTEQGDSAMYLCASSRDGTGQGPNEQFFGPGTRLTVL.

Here the CDR3 DNA reads TGTGCCAGCAGTTACAGCCGGTACACTGAAGCTTTCTTT. Its protein is CASSYSRYTEAFF. The chain couples TRBV6-5 to TRBJ1-1; unclear D gene. Trimming stripped 2 bases from V and 3 bases from J, with 7 bases between. This CDR3 has 13 amino acids. Germline V gene sequence: CDR1 MNHEY, CDR2 SVGAGI.

This clone was detected a few times. V is TRBV28 and J is TRBJ1-2; D not certain. The CDR3 runs 13 residues. Trimming removed 7 bases at V and 2 bases at J, with 11 bases between. CDR1 and CDR2 (germline): MDHEN, SYDVKM. The CDR3 bases are TGTGCCAGCATATCTCAAGCCAACTATGGCTACACCTTC. This sequence encodes CASISQANYGYTF.

The gene calls are TRBV6-5 and TRBJ1-2, with 9 bases that match TRBD1. Germline CDR1 is MNHEY and CDR2 is SVGAGI. This CDR3 comprises 14 residues. Losses at the gene ends were 5 bases for V and 8 bases for J; bases not matched to a gene: 9. CDR3 region: CASSHQQGARGYTF. CDR3 nucleotide sequence: TGTGCCAGCAGTCACCAACAGGGGGCGCGGGGCTACACCTTC.